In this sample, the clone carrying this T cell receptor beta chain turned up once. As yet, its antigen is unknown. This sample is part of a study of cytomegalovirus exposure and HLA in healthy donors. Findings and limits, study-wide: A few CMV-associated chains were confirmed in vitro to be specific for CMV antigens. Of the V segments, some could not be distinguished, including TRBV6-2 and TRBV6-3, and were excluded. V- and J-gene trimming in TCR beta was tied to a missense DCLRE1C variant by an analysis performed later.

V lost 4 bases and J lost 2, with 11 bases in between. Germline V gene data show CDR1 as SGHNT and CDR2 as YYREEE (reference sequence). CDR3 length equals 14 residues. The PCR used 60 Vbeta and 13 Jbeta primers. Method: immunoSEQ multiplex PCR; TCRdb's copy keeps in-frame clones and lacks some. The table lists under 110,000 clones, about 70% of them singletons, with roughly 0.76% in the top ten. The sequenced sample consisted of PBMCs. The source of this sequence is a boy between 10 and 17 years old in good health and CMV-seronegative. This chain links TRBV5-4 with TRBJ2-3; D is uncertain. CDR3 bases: TGTGCCAGCAGCATACGGGTGAACACAGATACGCAGTATTTT. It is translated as CASSIRVNTDTQYF. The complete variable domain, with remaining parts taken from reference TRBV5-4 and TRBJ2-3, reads ETGVTQSPTHLIKTRGQQVTLRCSSQSGHNTVSWYQQALGQGPQFIFQYYREEENGRGNFPPRFSGLQFPNYSSELNVNALELDDSALYLCASSIRVNTDTQYFGPGTRLTVL.